Below, 9 T cell receptor beta chains from the same sample are listed, as sequenced in a study of shared clonotypes between healthy human individuals. Libraries were prepared by immunoSEQ multiplex PCR; TCRdb keeps only in-frame clonotypes and omits some of them. The data hold about 480,000 clones, with 75% to 80% observed a single time. The sample consisted of PBMCs. All receptors derive from a woman between 40 and 55 years old in good health. Some clones in this sample may be carry-over from other donors' samples.

The genes are TRBV9 and TRBJ2-7; tentatively, D is TRBD1 (5 bases). Deletions cut 0 bases from V and 3 bases from J, with 16 bases between. The CDR3 is 16 amino acids. The germline V gene encodes CDR1 SGDLS and CDR2 YYNGEE. The CDR3 DNA reads TGTGCCAGCAGCGTAGGGGGCAGCCCAGGGAACTACGAGCAGTACTTC. This translates into CASSVGGSPGNYEQYF.

Concerning this clone: The sample carries other DNA sequences with the same CDR3. The chain couples TRBV7-9 to TRBJ2-1, with 8 bases matching TRBD2. Germline assignment: CDR1 SEHNR and CDR2 FQNEAQ (reference sequence). The length of the CDR3 is 14 residues. V gave up 3 bases and J gave up 7 bases; unmatched junction bases: 5. The CDR3 sequence is CASSLSGSENEQFF. The CDR3 DNA is TGTGCCAGCAGCTTGAGCGGGAGTGAGAATGAGCAGTTCTTC.

This chain joins TRBV7-2 and TRBJ1-5, with TRBD1 identical over 10 bases. Trimming at V came to 5 bases and at J to 7 bases, leaving 8 bases not matched to a gene. Per the germline V gene, CDR1 is SGHTA and CDR2 is FQGNSA. This CDR3 region has 15 residues. The CDR3 DNA reads TGTGCCAGCAGCCCGCCGACAGGGGGCGGACAGCCCCAGCATTTT. Translation: CASSPPTGGGQPQHF. Based on the CDR3 plus reference TRBV7-2 and TRBJ1-5, the full variable domain is GAGVSQSPSNKVTEKGKDVELRCDPISGHTALYWYRQSLGQGLEFLIYFQGNSAPDKSGLPSDRFSAERTGGSVSTLTIQRTQQEDSAVYLCASSPPTGGGQPQHFGDGTRLSIL.

This chain links TRBV5-6 with TRBJ2-7; D possibly corresponds to TRBD2 (6 bases). This CDR3 comprises 13 residues. Germline values: CDR1 SGHDT, CDR2 YYEEEE. Trimming pared 7 bases from V and 7 bases from J, leaving 18 bases between. The CDR3 loop reads CASGPGLAREQYF. The CDR3 coding sequence is TGTGCCAGCGGTCCCGGGCTAGCGAGGGAGCAGTACTTC.

The chain employs TRBV19 and TRBJ1-5, with 11 bases matching TRBD1. The CDR3 is made up of 22 amino acids. The J segment lost 2 bases and the V segment lost 7 bases, leaving 25 bases of the junction unmatched. Germline CDR1 is LNHDA and CDR2 is SQIVND (reference sequence). CDR3 region: CASNPRTMFFGQGAIGNQPQHF. Written as DNA, the CDR3 is TGTGCCAGTAACCCACGAACGATGTTTTTTGGACAGGGGGCAATCGGCAATCAGCCCCAGCATTTT.

CDR3 sequence: CASSNMGRLLQYF. CDR3 nucleotide sequence: TGTGCCAGCAGCAACATGGGACGGCTTCTTCAGTACTTC. This sequence joins TRBV5-6 and TRBJ2-4; either TRBD1 or TRBD2 may fit D (5 bases each). There are 13 residues in the CDR3. The germline CDR1 and CDR2 sequences are SGHDT and YYEEEE. Trimming pared 4 bases from V and 11 bases from J, leaving 16 bases between.

This sequence joins TRBV14 and TRBJ2-7, with D unresolved. In germline, CDR1 is SGHDN, CDR2 FVKESK. CDR3 length: 11 amino acids. Deletions cut 3 bases from V and 7 bases from J, with 7 bases between. The CDR3 loop reads CASSHGEEQYF. The CDR3 nucleotides read TGTGCCAGCAGCCATGGAGAGGAGCAGTACTTC.

As concerns this clone: One base separates it from a far larger clone, so it is likely a read error. The same CDR3 can be traced to other DNA sequences in this sample. The chain combines TRBV30 with TRBJ2-3, with D tentatively TRBD1 (6 bases). The CDR3 covers 14 residues. Germline-derived CDR1 and CDR2 are GTSNPN and SVGIG (reference sequence). The CDR3, as DNA: TGTGCTTGGATGAGGGGGAGAAGCACAGATACGCAGTATTTT. As protein: CAWMRGRSTDTQYF. The variable domain in full, with the rest retrieved from reference TRBV30 and TRBJ2-3, is SQTIHQWPATLVQPVGSPLSLECTVEGTSNPNLYWYRQAAGRGLQLLFYSVGIGQISSEVPQNLSASRPQDRQFILSSKKLLLSDSGFYLCAWMRGRSTDTQYFGPGTRLTVL.

This chain uses TRBV29-1 with TRBJ2-2, with TRBD1 identical over 9 bases. The trim removed 6 bases at V and 6 bases at J, leaving 8 bases unmatched. The CDR3 loop spans 14 amino acids. The germline CDR1 and CDR2 sequences are SQVTM and ANQGSEA. CDR3 sequence (DNA): TGCAGCGTCAGTACAGGGGGCGCCCCCGGGGAGCTGTTTTTT. The encoded protein is CSVSTGGAPGELFF.